The 17 T cell receptor beta chains listed next were all sequenced from one sample in a study of shared clonotypes between healthy human individuals (TCRdb year 2020). Library generation was performed with the immunoSEQ multiplex PCR assay. As stored in TCRdb, this immuneACCESS dataset retains in-frame rearrangements with V and J assigned. A fraction of the clones does not appear; measured against another copy, unresolved V genes explain less than half of the discrepancy, and the remainder lacks a known reason. This sample has approximately 1.4 million clones in its table, and 95% to 99% of those were observed once. 0.4% to 0.45% of the sample goes to the ten largest clones. Sample: naive CD4+ T cells sorted from blood. The cell subset or site label corresponds to: CD45RA+ positively selected. Receptors were obtained from a man younger than 40 in good health.

V gene TRBV10-1 combines with J gene TRBJ2-4; tentatively, D is TRBD1 or TRBD2 (5 bases each). The germline CDR1 and CDR2 sequences are WNHNN and SYGVQD (reference sequence). The CDR3 contains 14 residues. The germline V and J ends were trimmed by 3 bases and 9 bases, with 15 bases remaining between them. The CDR3 sequence: CASSDAHEGIIQYF. In DNA, the CDR3 is TGCGCCAGCAGTGATGCCCACGAGGGGATCATTCAGTACTTC.

The chain couples TRBV21-1 to TRBJ2-7; the table's D call TRBD1 went unverified against the DNA. TRBV21-1 is a pseudogene segment. This CDR3 region has 16 residues. The CDR3 is CASSTWDRGVFNEQYF. The CDR3 DNA sequence: TGTGCCAGCAGCACTTGGGACAGGGGGGTTTTCAACGAGCAGTACTTC.

The chain links TRBV7-9 to TRBJ2-5; 13 bases are shared with TRBD2. Unmatched junction bases numbered 3, after V lost 6 bases and J lost 2 bases. The CDR3 has 15 residues. From germline, CDR1 is SEHNR and CDR2 FQNEAQ (reference sequence). The CDR3 sequence is CASRGTSGAQETQYF. The CDR3 region has the DNA TGTGCCAGCAGAGGGACTAGCGGGGCACAAGAGACCCAGTACTTC.

The chain joins TRBV30 to TRBJ2-2; no clear D. Trimming shortened V by 3 bases and J by 5 bases, and 7 bases separated the two germline ends. Germline CDR1 is GTSNPN and CDR2 is SVGIG (reference sequence). This CDR3 has 12 residues. The CDR3 coding sequence is TGTGCCTGGAGCGCCATTACCGGGGAGCTGTTTTTT. It specifies CAWSAITGELFF.

The V and J genes are TRBV15 and TRBJ2-7; D uncertain. Germline-derived CDR1 and CDR2 are LNHNV and YYDKDF (reference sequence). Between the trimmed V and J ends, which lost 8 bases and 7 bases, there was a span of 15 bases. The CDR3 spans 12 residues. This CDR3 reads CATALGLGEQYF. The CDR3, as DNA: TGTGCCACCGCCCTGGGATTAGGGGAGCAGTACTTC.

The V call is TRBV10-2, the J call TRBJ2-6; 13 nucleotides agree with TRBD2. CDR1 and CDR2 (germline): WSHSY, SAAADI. There are 17 residues in the CDR3. Unmatched junction bases numbered 2, after V lost 5 bases and J lost 1 base. The CDR3 sequence: CASSWTSGRSGANVLTF. In DNA, the CDR3 is TGCGCCAGCAGTTGGACTAGCGGGAGATCTGGGGCCAACGTCCTGACTTTC.

The chain uses TRBV9 and TRBJ2-3; D unresolved. Germline V gene lookup returns CDR1 SGDLS and CDR2 YYNGEE. The CDR3 is 12 amino acids. V lost 3 bases and J 5 bases, leaving 7 bases between the germline ends. Written as DNA, the CDR3 is TGTGCCAGCAGCGACCAGCTAGATACGCAGTATTTT. It is translated as CASSDQLDTQYF.

The chain links TRBV2 to TRBJ2-7, with 9 bases that match TRBD1. Losses at the gene ends were 6 bases for V and 4 bases for J; bases not matched to a gene: 7. Looked up from germline, CDR1 is SNHLY and CDR2 is FYNNEI. The CDR3 sequence is 14 residues long. The CDR3 DNA sequence: TGTGCCAGCAGGGCCGGGACAGGGAAATACGAGCAGTACTTC. Translation gives CASRAGTGKYEQYF.

The chain carries TRBV6-5 and TRBJ2-2, with D perhaps being TRBD1 or TRBD2 (5 bases each). The CDR3 extends over 16 amino acids. The V end was cut by 2 bases, the J end by 4 bases, with 14 bases between. Germline V gene data show CDR1 as MNHEY and CDR2 as SVGAGI. The CDR3 is CASSYPGPAGTGELFF. CDR3 nucleotide sequence: TGTGCCAGCAGTTACCCGGGACCCGCGGGCACCGGGGAGCTGTTTTTT.

The V gene is TRBV30, the J gene TRBJ2-3; 11 bases map to TRBD2. Per germline, CDR1 GTSNPN and CDR2 SVGIG (reference sequence). This CDR3 spans 14 amino acids. The V gene end was trimmed by 3 bases and the J gene end by 6 bases; junction bases not matched to a gene: 5. CDR3 protein: CAWSYSGRGDTQYF. The CDR3 DNA sequence: TGTGCCTGGAGCTATAGCGGGAGGGGGGATACGCAGTATTTT.

A single count supports this clone. In DNA form, the CDR3 reads TGCGCCAGCAGCTTGGGAGTGGGATCCAACACCGGGGAGCTGTTTTTT. Encoded protein: CASSLGVGSNTGELFF. V is TRBV5-1 and J is TRBJ2-2, with D unclear. The V gene lost 0 bases and the J gene lost 2 bases, with 11 bases spanning the gap. The CDR3 totals 16 residues. Germline V gene sequence: CDR1 SGHRS, CDR2 YFSETQ.

With respect to this clone: The same CDR3 can be traced to other DNA sequences in this sample. This chain links TRBV15 with TRBJ2-6; the D is unclear. With 6 bases removed from V and 1 base from J, the gap between germline ends came to 4 bases. The CDR3 is 13 amino acids. Per germline, CDR1 LNHNV and CDR2 YYDKDF (reference sequence). The CDR3 here is CATRGSGANVLTF. As DNA, the CDR3 is TGTGCCACCAGAGGATCTGGGGCCAACGTCCTGACTTTC.

This sequence joins TRBV5-4 and TRBJ2-1, with no clear D. The CDR3 contains 15 residues. Trimming cost V 5 bases and J 0 bases, with 12 bases left between them. Germline lookup yields CDR1 SGHNT and CDR2 YYREEE (reference sequence). The CDR3 coding sequence is TGTGCCAGCAGTCACGATCTCAGCTCCTACAATGAGCAGTTCTTC. This codes for CASSHDLSSYNEQFF.

The chain couples TRBV23-1 to TRBJ1-5, with 8 bases matching TRBD1. TRBV23-1 carries the ORF label, with uncertain function. The CDR3 is 16 residues long. Germline trimming cut 3 bases from V and 4 bases from J; bases unmatched to any gene: 8. CDR3 sequence: CASSHARTGPNQPQHF. DNA for the CDR3: TGCGCCAGCAGTCACGCAAGGACAGGGCCTAATCAGCCCCAGCATTTT.

Comments on this clone: The same CDR3 is also encoded by other DNA sequences in this sample. The chain links TRBV9 to TRBJ1-1; D gene uncertain. The CDR3 is 13 residues long. Germline V gene sequence: CDR1 SGDLS, CDR2 YYNGEE. Trimming removed 2 bases at V and 2 bases at J, with 7 bases between. Here the CDR3 DNA reads TGTGCCAGCAGCGTTCTAACCAACACTGAAGCTTTCTTT. Residues: CASSVLTNTEAFF. The entire variable domain, with the rest obtained from reference TRBV9 and TRBJ1-1, is as follows: DSGVTQTPKHLITATGQRVTLRCSPRSGDLSVYWYQQSLDQGLQFLIQYYNGEERAKGNILERFSAQQFPDLHSELNLSSLELGDSALYFCASSVLTNTEAFFGQGTRLTVV.

The chain joins TRBV28 to TRBJ2-7, with TRBD2 as a possible D gene (5 bases). Germline assignment: CDR1 MDHEN and CDR2 SYDVKM. The CDR3 length is 14 residues. The ends were cut back, 7 bases at V and 3 bases at J, with 16 bases in the middle. The CDR3 sequence: CASNLLGRDYEQYF. The CDR3 nucleotides are TGTGCCAGCAACCTCTTGGGCCGGGACTACGAGCAGTACTTC.

The chain has TRBV5-8 and TRBJ2-3, with 7 bases lining up with TRBD1. Germline trimming cut 7 bases from V and 3 bases from J; bases unmatched to any gene: 11. This CDR3 is built from 15 residues. From germline, CDR1 is SGHTS and CDR2 YDEGEE. The DNA for the CDR3 is TGTGCCAGCGCAAACTACAGACAGGGTACAGATACGCAGTATTTT. Amino acids: CASANYRQGTDTQYF.